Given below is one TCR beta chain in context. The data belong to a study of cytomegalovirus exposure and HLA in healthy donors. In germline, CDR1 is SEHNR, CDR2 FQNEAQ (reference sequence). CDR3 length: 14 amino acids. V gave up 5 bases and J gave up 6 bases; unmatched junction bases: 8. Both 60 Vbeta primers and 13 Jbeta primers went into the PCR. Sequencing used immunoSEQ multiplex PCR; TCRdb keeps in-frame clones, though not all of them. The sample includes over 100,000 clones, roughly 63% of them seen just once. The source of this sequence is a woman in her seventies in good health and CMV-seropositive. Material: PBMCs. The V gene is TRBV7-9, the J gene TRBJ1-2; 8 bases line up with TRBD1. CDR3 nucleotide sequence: TGTGCCAGCAGCGTTCCCCAGGGGGCTGATGGCTACACCTTC. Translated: CASSVPQGADGYTF.